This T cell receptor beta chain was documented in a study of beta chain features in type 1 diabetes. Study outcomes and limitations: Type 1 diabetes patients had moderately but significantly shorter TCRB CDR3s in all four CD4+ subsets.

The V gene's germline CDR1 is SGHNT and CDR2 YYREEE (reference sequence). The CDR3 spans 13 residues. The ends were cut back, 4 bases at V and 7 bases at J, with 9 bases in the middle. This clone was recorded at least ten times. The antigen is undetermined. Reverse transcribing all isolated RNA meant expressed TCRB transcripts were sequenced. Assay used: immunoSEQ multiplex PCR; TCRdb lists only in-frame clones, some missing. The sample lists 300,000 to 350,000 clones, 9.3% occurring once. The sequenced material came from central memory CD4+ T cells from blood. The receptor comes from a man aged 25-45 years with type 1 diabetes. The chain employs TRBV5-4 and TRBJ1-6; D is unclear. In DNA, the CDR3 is TGTGCCAGCAGCCGGGAAGTCAATTCACCCCTCCACTTT. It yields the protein CASSREVNSPLHF. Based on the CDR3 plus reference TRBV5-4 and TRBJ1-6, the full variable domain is ETGVTQSPTHLIKTRGQQVTLRCSSQSGHNTVSWYQQALGQGPQFIFQYYREEENGRGNFPPRFSGLQFPNYSSELNVNALELDDSALYLCASSREVNSPLHFGNGTRLTVT.